Below, 8 T cell receptor beta chains from the same sample are listed, as sequenced in a study of identical twins. TCRdb reprocessed the 5' RACE reads via MiXCR and lists one record per CDR3 protein. The repertoire holds about 890,000 distinct CDR3 sequences, with 9% to 15% as singletons. A further study also used this sample, focusing on yellow fever vaccine responses in identical twins.

Sequencing used PBMCs. The receptors were gathered from a woman aged 18-35 years in good health.

This chain links TRBV5-1 with TRBJ2-3; tentatively, D is TRBD1 (6 bases). The CDR3 sequence is 16 residues long. V was shortened by 1 base and J by 1 base, with 13 bases between the two germline ends. Per germline, CDR1 SGHRS and CDR2 YFSETQ. CDR3 nucleotides: TGCGCCAGCAGCTTGCCCCAGGGACAAGGCACAGATACGCAGTATTTT. Translated: CASSLPQGQGTDTQYF.

The gene calls are TRBV12-3 or TRBV12-4 and TRBJ1-4; D uncertain. The V end lost 5 bases, the J end lost 3 bases, and 10 bases lay between the germline ends. The CDR3 runs to 14 residues. Here the CDR3 reads CASSEGPANEKLFF. The CDR3 DNA reads as TGTGCCAGCAGTGAAGGGCCTGCTAATGAAAAACTGTTTTTT.

This clonotype was detected a few times. The gene calls are TRBV7-2 and TRBJ2-1; D not resolved. The CDR3 contains 17 residues. The germline gives CDR1 SGHTA, CDR2 FQGNSA. Deletions cut 0 bases from V and 4 bases from J, with 16 bases between. DNA for the CDR3: TGTGCCAGCAGCTTAGCGATTGACTTGATGCGTTACAATGAGCAGTTCTTC. This encodes CASSLAIDLMRYNEQFF. Full variable domain (rest looked up from reference TRBV7-2 and TRBJ2-1): GAGVSQSPSNKVTEKGKDVELRCDPISGHTALYWYRQSLGQGLEFLIYFQGNSAPDKSGLPSDRFSAERTGGSVSTLTIQRTQQEDSAVYLCASSLAIDLMRYNEQFFGPGTRLTVL.

At least ten counts were recorded for this clonotype. This chain connects TRBV20-1 to TRBJ2-1, with 12 positions matching TRBD2. This CDR3 contains 18 residues. Looked up from germline, CDR1 is DFQATT and CDR2 is SNEGSKA (reference sequence). V lost 5 bases, J lost 6 bases, and 17 bases stayed unmatched. This chain's CDR3 is CSAEKPTSGRVFGNEQFF. The CDR3 nucleotides are TGCAGTGCTGAAAAGCCGACTAGCGGGAGAGTGTTTGGCAATGAGCAGTTCTTC.

In this sample, this clonotype turned up a few times. The chain couples TRBV13 to TRBJ2-4; 11 nucleotides agree with TRBD2. Germline loops: CDR1 PRHDT, CDR2 FYEKMQ (reference sequence). V was clipped by 3 bases and J by 5 bases; unmatched bases: 6. The CDR3 extends over 16 amino acids. CDR3: CASSFLAGGNENIQYF. The CDR3 DNA follows: TGTGCCAGCAGCTTCCTAGCGGGAGGAAACGAAAACATTCAGTACTTC.

This clonotype was picked up one time. The gene calls are TRBV5-1 and TRBJ2-3, with D maybe TRBD1 (6 bases). Germline assignment: CDR1 SGHRS and CDR2 YFSETQ. V lost 3 bases to trimming and J lost 9 bases, with 17 bases between them. The CDR3 has 14 residues. The CDR3 coding sequence is TGCGCCAGCAGCTCTCCCCAGGGAAGGGGGACGCAGTATTTT. This translates into CASSSPQGRGTQYF. Drawing the rest from reference TRBV5-1 and TRBJ2-3, the complete variable domain is KAGVTQTPRYLIKTRGQQVTLSCSPISGHRSVSWYQQTPGQGLQFLFEYFSETQRNKGNFPGRFSGRQFSNSRSEMNVSTLELGDSALYLCASSSPQGRGTQYFGPGTRLTVL.

This clonotype was counted only a few times. The V gene is TRBV24-1, the J gene TRBJ2-3, with D unresolved. V was pared by 3 bases and J by 2 bases, with 8 bases between. The CDR3 runs to 14 residues. From germline, CDR1 is KGHDR and CDR2 SFDVKD. CDR3 bases: TGTGCCACCAGTGATGCCAGCTACACAGATACGCAGTATTTT. This translates into CATSDASYTDTQYF.

The chain joins TRBV12-3 or TRBV12-4 to TRBJ1-1; D is unresolved. The CDR3 consists of 11 residues. Deletions cut 1 base from V and 9 bases from J, with 6 bases between. CDR3: CASSLEEKAFF. The DNA for the CDR3 is TGTGCCAGCAGTTTAGAGGAAAAAGCTTTCTTT.